The clone carrying this T cell receptor (beta chain) counts as medium-sized. This sample is drawn from a study of OX40 agonist ivuxolimab in advanced cancers. This CDR3 region has 15 residues. V shed 4 bases, J shed 0 bases, and the junction held 6 bases outside the gene matches. Germline V gene sequence: CDR1 SGHNT, CDR2 YENEEA. Here immunoSEQ multiplex PCR was the method, and the copy in TCRdb shows in-frame clones only, minus some. This table has 9,500 to 13,000 clones, around 78% appearing once. The TCR was taken from an adult with an advanced solid tumor such as melanoma, head and neck, liver or kidney cancer. J is TRBJ2-7 and V is TRBV11-3; 7 bases align to TRBD1. The sequencing here drew on CD4+ or CD8+ T cells sorted from blood, taken in a trial of the OX40 agonist ivuxolimab. The CDR3 loop reads CASSSRQGPSYEQYF. CDR3 coding DNA: TGTGCCAGCAGCTCTAGACAGGGACCCTCCTACGAGCAGTACTTC. Full variable domain (outside the CDR3, taken from reference TRBV11-3 and TRBJ2-7): EAGVVQSPRYKIIEKKQPVAFWCNPISGHNTLYWYLQNLGQGPELLIRYENEEAVDDSQLPKDRFSAERLKGVDSTLKIQPAELGDSAVYLCASSSRQGPSYEQYFGPGTRLTVT.